One and the same sample provided the 3 T cell receptor beta chains below, sequenced in a study of T-cell memory formation after mild COVID-19. TCRdb analysed the 5' RACE reads with MiXCR anew, one entry per CDR3 protein. The table lists some 160,000 distinct CDR3 sequences, approximately 12% of them singletons. The sequencing input was PBMCs or a T cell subset sorted from them (not recorded which). All receptors come from a man between 18 and 29 years old who had mild COVID-19 (a few samples of this study predate the infection). Cell type and time point are not known.

This clonotype appeared a few times. The chain carries TRBV7-6 and TRBJ1-4, with 7 bases lining up with TRBD1. Germline V CDR1 and CDR2: SGHVS, FNYEAQ. J was trimmed by 6 bases and V by 1 base; bases with no gene match: 11. The CDR3 contains 17 residues. CDR3 in amino acids: CASSLVPGGGGDEKLFF. The CDR3 coding sequence is TGTGCCAGCAGCTTAGTTCCAGGGGGAGGCGGTGATGAAAAACTGTTTTTT.

This clonotype appeared a few times. This chain links TRBV9 with TRBJ2-2; D is perhaps TRBD1 (5 bases). Trimming cost V 1 base and J 7 bases, with 11 bases left between them. Looked up from germline, CDR1 is SGDLS and CDR2 is YYNGEE. The CDR3 totals 14 residues. CDR3 DNA: TGTGCCAGCAGCGTACTAGGGGCTGGCGGGGAGCTGTTTTTT. This sequence encodes CASSVLGAGGELFF. Filled out from reference TRBV9 and TRBJ2-2, the complete variable domain reads DSGVTQTPKHLITATGQRVTLRCSPRSGDLSVYWYQQSLDQGLQFLIQYYNGEERAKGNILERFSAQQFPDLHSELNLSSLELGDSALYFCASSVLGAGGELFFGEGSRLTVL.

This chain connects TRBV14 to TRBJ2-4, with TRBD2 matching over 8 bases. The CDR3 has 12 residues. With V trimmed by 4 bases and J by 12 bases, 5 bases remained unmatched. The germline V gene encodes CDR1 SGHDN and CDR2 FVKESK. The DNA of the CDR3 is TGTGCCAGCAGCCGAGTTAGCGGGGCTCAGTACTTC. Amino acid sequence: CASSRVSGAQYF.